This T cell receptor beta chain originates from a study of cytomegalovirus exposure and HLA in healthy donors. About this clone itself: Its specificity is not known.

It was with 60 Vbeta and 13 Jbeta primers that the PCR ran. Some clones are missing from TCRdb's copy, which holds only in-frame ones; the method was immunoSEQ multiplex PCR. The table records about 240,000 clones, roughly 78% of them present only once. General observations from the study: Immune exposure information available was restricted to CMV serostatus. According to an earlier analysis, most TCR beta V segments yielded productive rearrangements about 87% or about 30% of the time.

Per the germline V gene, CDR1 is SEHNR and CDR2 is FQNEAQ (reference sequence). Trimming pared 3 bases from V and 6 bases from J, leaving 3 bases between. This CDR3 is 11 amino acids long. Nominally healthy donors provided the samples, though records likely missed some immune exposures. The clonotype originates from a boy aged 5 to 17 in good health and CMV-seronegative. Sequencing input: PBMCs. The gene calls are TRBV7-9 and TRBJ2-1, with D unresolved. CDR3 protein: CASSFVNEQFF. CDR3 in DNA: TGTGCCAGCAGCTTCGTCAATGAGCAGTTCTTC.